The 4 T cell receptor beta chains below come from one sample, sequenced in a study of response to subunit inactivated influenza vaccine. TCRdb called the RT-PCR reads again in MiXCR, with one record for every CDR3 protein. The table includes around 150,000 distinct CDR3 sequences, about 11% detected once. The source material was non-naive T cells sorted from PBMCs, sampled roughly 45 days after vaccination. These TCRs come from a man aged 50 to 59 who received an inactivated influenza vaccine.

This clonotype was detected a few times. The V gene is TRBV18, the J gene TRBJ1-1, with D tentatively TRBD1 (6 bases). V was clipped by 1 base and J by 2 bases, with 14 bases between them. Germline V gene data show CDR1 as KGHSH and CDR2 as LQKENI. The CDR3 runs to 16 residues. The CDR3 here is CASSPLATGANTEAFF. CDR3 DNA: TGTGCCAGCTCACCACTTGCTACGGGGGCTAACACTGAAGCTTTCTTT.

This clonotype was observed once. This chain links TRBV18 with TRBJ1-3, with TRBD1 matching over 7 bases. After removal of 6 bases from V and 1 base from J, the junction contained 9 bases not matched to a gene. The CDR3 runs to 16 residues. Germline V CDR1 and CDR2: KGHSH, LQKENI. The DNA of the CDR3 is TGTGCCAGCTCCCCCTTAGGGGGCGAATCTGGAAACACCATATATTTT. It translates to CASSPLGGESGNTIYF.

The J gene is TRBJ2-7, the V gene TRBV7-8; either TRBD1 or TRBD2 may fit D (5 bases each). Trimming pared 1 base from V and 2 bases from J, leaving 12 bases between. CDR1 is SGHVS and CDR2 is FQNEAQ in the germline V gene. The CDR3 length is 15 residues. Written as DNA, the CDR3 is TGTGCCAGCAGCTTAGTTAGGCAGGGAGCCTACGAGCAGTACTTC. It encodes CASSLVRQGAYEQYF.

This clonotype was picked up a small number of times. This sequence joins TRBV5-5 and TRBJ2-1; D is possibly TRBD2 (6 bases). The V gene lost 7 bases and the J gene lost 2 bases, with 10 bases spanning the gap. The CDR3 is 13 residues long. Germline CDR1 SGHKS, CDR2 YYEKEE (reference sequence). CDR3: CASRSGPYNEQFF. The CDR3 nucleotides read TGTGCCAGCCGAAGCGGGCCCTACAATGAGCAGTTCTTC.